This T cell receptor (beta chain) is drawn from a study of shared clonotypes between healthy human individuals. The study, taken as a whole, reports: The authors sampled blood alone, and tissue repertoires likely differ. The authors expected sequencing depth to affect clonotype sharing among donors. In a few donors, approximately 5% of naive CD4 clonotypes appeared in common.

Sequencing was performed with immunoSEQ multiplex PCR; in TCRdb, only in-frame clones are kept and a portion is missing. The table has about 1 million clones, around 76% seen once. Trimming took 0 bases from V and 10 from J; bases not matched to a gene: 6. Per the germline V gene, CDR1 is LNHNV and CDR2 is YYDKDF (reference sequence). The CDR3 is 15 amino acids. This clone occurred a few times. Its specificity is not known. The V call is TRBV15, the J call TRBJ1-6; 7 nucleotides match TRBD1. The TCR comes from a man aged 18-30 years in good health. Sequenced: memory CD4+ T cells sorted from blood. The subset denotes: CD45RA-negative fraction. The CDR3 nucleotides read TGTGCCACCAGCAGAGATCGAGGGGGCGGGTCACCCCTCCACTTT. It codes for CATSRDRGGGSPLHF.